The clone carrying this T cell receptor beta chain has a count of ten or more. Antigen: not known. Synthesis of cDNA was accomplished via 5'RACE employing 10-nucleotide random UMIs. MiXCR was run by TCRdb on the 5' RACE reads, yielding one entry per CDR3 protein. The data hold around 47,000 distinct CDR3 sequences, with roughly 21% observed a single time. The record originates from a study of neurological immune-mediated disorders. Study-wide findings and caveats: None of the CDR3 amino acid sequences in expanded clones turned up in more than one subject, which points to private repertoires in all groups. The highest TCR clonal expansion occurred in HTLV-1-associated myelopathy; multiple sclerosis fell below healthy controls.

Stated time point: technical triplicate 3. The unsorted libraries were produced from 2 million PBMCs held at -80 C. The CDR3 is 15 residues long. CDR1 and CDR2 from the germline V gene are SGDLS and YYNGEE. V lost 0 bases and J lost 4, with 13 bases in between. Sequencing used PBMCs. This TCR derives from a man aged 55 to 70 with HTLV-1-associated myelopathy (HAM/TSP). This rearrangement joins TRBV9 to TRBJ1-2; D remains ambiguous. The CDR3 DNA reads as TGTGCCAGCAGCGTAGATTGGGCTCTTGGCTATGGCTACACCTTC. Protein product: CASSVDWALGYGYTF. Complete variable domain (other parts from reference TRBV9 and TRBJ1-2): DSGVTQTPKHLITATGQRVTLRCSPRSGDLSVYWYQQSLDQGLQFLIQYYNGEERAKGNILERFSAQQFPDLHSELNLSSLELGDSALYFCASSVDWALGYGYTFGSGTRLTVV.